This T cell receptor beta chain was obtained from a study of Graves' ophthalmopathy and Graves' hyperthyroidism. Study results and caveats: Blood shared most expanded thyroid clonotypes above 0.001 frequency.

Amplification of TCR beta CDR3 regions used RNA transcripts. RT-PCR in the first round used HTBI primers; a second-round multiplex PCR followed. TCRdb ran MiXCR on the multiplex PCR reads and lists one entry per CDR3 protein. Here the sample spans roughly 700,000 distinct CDR3 sequences, 35% to 50% being singletons. This clonotype occurred many times. No antigen is known for it. The CDR3 is made up of 14 amino acids. Trimming shortened V by 1 base and J by 7 bases, and 10 bases separated the two germline ends. Germline CDR1 reads LNHNV; CDR2 reads YYDKDF (reference sequence). Sequencing input: peripheral blood. This receptor was identified in an adult man with Graves' ophthalmopathy. The chain links TRBV15 to TRBJ2-2; maybe TRBD2 (5 bases). Written as DNA, the CDR3 is TGTGCCACCAGCAGAGTGTCTGAGGGCGGGGAGCTGTTTTTT. It yields the protein CATSRVSEGGELFF.